The 2 T cell receptor beta chains listed next were all sequenced from one sample in a study of cytomegalovirus exposure and HLA in healthy donors. Vbeta (60) and Jbeta (13) primers were used in the PCR. Data came from immunoSEQ multiplex PCR; TCRdb stores just in-frame clones and leaves some out. The table has fewer than 200,000 clones, around 85% seen once. Material: PBMCs. The receptors shown here come from a woman in her 30s in good health and CMV-seronegative.

This clone was seen a handful of times. CDR3 DNA: TGTGCCAGCAGCTTGCCGGGACAGGGGGCTTTGAAAAACGAGCAGTACTTC. Its protein is CASSLPGQGALKNEQYF. The chain has TRBV5-4 and TRBJ2-7; TRBD1 matches at 12 bases. The CDR3 covers 17 residues. Germline V gene sequence: CDR1 SGHNT, CDR2 YYREEE (reference sequence). The V segment lost 1 base and the J segment 5 bases; nucleotides outside the gene matches: 10.

The genes are TRBV27 and TRBJ2-5, with D perhaps matching TRBD2 (7 bases). Germline V gene sequence: CDR1 MNHEY, CDR2 SMNVEV (reference sequence). This CDR3 region has 14 residues. V was trimmed by 5 bases and J by 5 bases, leaving 15 bases between them. The CDR3 DNA reads as TGTGCCAGCAGTCGCCCGGGGGGCCCGGAGACCCAGTACTTC. Its translation is CASSRPGGPETQYF.